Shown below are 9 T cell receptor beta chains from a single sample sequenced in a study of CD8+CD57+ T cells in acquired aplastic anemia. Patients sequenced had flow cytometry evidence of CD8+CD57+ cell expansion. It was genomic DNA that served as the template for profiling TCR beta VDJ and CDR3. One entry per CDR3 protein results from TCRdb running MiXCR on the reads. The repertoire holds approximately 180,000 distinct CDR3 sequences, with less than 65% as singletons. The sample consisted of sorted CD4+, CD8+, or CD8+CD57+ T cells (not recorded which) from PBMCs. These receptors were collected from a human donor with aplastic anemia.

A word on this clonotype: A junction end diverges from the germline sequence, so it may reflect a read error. The CDR3 sequence: CASTQTRYEQYF. In DNA form, the CDR3 reads TGTGCCAGCACCCAAACCCGATACGAGCAGTACTTC. This chain uses TRBV4-2 with TRBJ2-7; unclear D gene. The CDR3 spans 12 residues. In germline, CDR1 is LGHNA, CDR2 YNFKEQ.

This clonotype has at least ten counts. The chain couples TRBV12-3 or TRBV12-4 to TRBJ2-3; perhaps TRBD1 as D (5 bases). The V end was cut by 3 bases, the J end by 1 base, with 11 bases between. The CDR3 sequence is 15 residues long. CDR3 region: CASSLSQAGTDTQYF. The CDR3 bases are TGTGCCAGCAGTTTGTCACAGGCCGGCACAGATACGCAGTATTTT.

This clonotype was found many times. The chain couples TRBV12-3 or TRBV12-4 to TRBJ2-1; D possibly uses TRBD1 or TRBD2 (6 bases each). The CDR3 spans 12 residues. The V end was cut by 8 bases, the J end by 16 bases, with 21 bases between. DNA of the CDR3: TGTGCCAGCTCACTAGCAGGGGATGTAAGATTCTTC. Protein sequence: CASSLAGDVRFF.

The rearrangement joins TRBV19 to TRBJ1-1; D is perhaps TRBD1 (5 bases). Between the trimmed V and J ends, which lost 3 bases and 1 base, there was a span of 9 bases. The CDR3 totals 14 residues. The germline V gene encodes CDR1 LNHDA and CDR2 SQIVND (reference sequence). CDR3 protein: CASSMDQGNTEAFF. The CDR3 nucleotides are TGTGCCAGTAGTATGGACCAGGGGAACACTGAAGCTTTCTTT.

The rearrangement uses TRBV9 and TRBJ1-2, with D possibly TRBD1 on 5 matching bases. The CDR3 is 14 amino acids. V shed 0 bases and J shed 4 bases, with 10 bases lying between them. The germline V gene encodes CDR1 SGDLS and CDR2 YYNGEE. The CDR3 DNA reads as TGTGCCAGCAGCGTAGAGGCGGGACTCTATGGCTACACCTTC. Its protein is CASSVEAGLYGYTF.

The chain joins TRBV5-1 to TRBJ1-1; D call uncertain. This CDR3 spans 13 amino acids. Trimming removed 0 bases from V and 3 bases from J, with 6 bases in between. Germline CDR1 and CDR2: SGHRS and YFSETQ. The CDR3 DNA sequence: TGCGCCAGCAGCTTGGAAGTTGACACTGAAGCTTTCTTT. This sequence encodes CASSLEVDTEAFF.

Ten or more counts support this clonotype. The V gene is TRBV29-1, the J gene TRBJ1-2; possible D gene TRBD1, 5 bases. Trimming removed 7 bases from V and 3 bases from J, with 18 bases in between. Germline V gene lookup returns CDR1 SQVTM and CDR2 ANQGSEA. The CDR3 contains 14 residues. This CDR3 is CSAESLTGDYGYTF. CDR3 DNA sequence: TGCAGCGCCGAAAGTTTAACGGGGGACTATGGCTACACCTTC.

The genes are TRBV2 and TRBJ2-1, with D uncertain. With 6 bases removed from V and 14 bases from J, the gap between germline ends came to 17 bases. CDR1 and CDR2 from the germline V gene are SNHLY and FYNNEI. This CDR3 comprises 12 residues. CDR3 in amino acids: CASSFQRQREFF. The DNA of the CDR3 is TGTGCCAGCAGCTTCCAACGCCAACGGGAGTTCTTC.

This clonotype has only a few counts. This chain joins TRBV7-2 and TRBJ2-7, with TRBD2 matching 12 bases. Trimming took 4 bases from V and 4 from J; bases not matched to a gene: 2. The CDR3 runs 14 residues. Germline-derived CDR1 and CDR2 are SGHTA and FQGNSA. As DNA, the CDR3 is TGTGCCAGCAGCTCTAGCGGGGGGGCTTACGAGCAGTACTTC. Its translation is CASSSSGGAYEQYF.